This passage covers 3 T cell receptor beta chains from one sample sequenced in a study of OX40 agonist ivuxolimab in advanced cancers. Libraries were prepared by immunoSEQ multiplex PCR; TCRdb keeps only in-frame clonotypes and omits some of them. Of tens of thousands of clones listed, roughly 85% are singletons. Here the sequenced sample was CD4+ or CD8+ T cells sorted from blood, taken in a trial of the OX40 agonist ivuxolimab. These receptors originate from an adult with an advanced solid tumor such as melanoma, head and neck, liver or kidney cancer.

This chain connects TRBV15 to TRBJ2-3; 7 positions match TRBD2. CDR1 is LNHNV, CDR2 YYDKDF, per germline (reference sequence). This CDR3 contains 17 residues. The V gene end was trimmed by 1 base and the J gene end by 4 bases; junction bases not matched to a gene: 11. The CDR3 DNA reads as TGTGCCACCAGCAGAGGCCCCGGATGGCGGGAGCCAGATACGCAGTATTTT. Translated, it gives CATSRGPGWREPDTQYF. Looking up the rest from reference TRBV15 and TRBJ2-3 gives the full variable domain: DAMVIQNPRYQVTQFGKPVTLSCSQTLNHNVMYWYQQKSSQAPKLLFHYYDKDFNNEADTPDNFQSRRPNTSFCFLDIRSPGLGDTAMYLCATSRGPGWREPDTQYFGPGTRLTVL.

The chain employs TRBV9 and TRBJ2-1, with a weak D call TRBD2 (6 bases). CDR3 length: 15 amino acids. Germline V gene sequence: CDR1 SGDLS, CDR2 YYNGEE. V was pared by 6 bases and J by 8 bases, with 21 bases between. The CDR3 sequence is CASTYWDSSWDEQFF. Here the CDR3 DNA reads TGTGCCAGCACCTATTGGGACTCCTCCTGGGATGAGCAGTTCTTC.

The chain combines TRBV4-1 with TRBJ2-7, with D possibly TRBD1 on 6 matching bases. This CDR3 has 14 amino acids. Germline V gene lookup returns CDR1 MGHRA and CDR2 YSYEKL. V lost 1 base and J 4 bases, leaving 11 bases between the germline ends. Here the CDR3 reads CASSQVPGDYEQYF. The CDR3 DNA is TGCGCCAGCAGCCAAGTCCCAGGGGATTACGAGCAGTACTTC.